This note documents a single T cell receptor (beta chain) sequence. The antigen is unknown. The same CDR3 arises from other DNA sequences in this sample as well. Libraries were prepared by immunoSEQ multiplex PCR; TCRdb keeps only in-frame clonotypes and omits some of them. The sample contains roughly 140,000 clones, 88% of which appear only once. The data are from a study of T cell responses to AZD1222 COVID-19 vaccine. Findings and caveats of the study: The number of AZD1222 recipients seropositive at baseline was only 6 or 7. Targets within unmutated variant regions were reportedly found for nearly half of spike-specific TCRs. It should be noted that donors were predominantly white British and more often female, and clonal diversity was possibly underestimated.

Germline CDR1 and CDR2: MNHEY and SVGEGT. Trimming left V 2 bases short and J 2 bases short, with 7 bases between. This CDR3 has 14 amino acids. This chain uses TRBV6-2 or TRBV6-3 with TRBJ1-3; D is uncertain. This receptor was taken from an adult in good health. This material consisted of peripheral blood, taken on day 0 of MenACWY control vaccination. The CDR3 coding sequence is TGTGCCAGCAGTTACGGAGGCACTGGAAACACCATATATTTT. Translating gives CASSYGGTGNTIYF.